This T cell receptor (beta chain) appears in the sequencing data of a study of blood T cell repertoires in COVID-19. This CDR3 has 14 residues. Germline V gives CDR1 MNHNY, CDR2 SVGAGI (reference sequence). Losses at the gene ends were 7 bases for V and 2 bases for J; bases not matched to a gene: 7. The assay was immunoSEQ multiplex PCR, and TCRdb's table has in-frame clones only and misses some. The profile shows about 380,000 clones, about 90% of them singletons. The sequence was obtained from a man between 18 and 29 years old with active or convalescent COVID-19. The chain is built from TRBV6-6 and TRBJ1-2; TRBD1 aligns across 7 bases. The specimen was peripheral blood. CDR3 loop: CASTKTGTNYGYTF. The CDR3 bases are TGTGCCAGCACCAAGACAGGGACAAACTATGGCTACACCTTC.